This T cell receptor beta chain was recorded in a study of spatial heterogeneity in lung cancer. The CDR3 has 15 residues. V lost 6 bases and J lost 0, with 15 bases in between. Each CDR3 protein gets one entry after TCRdb re-called the 5' RACE reads with MiXCR. Here the sample spans roughly 17,000 distinct CDR3 sequences, about 20% being singletons. This sample's time point: sample taken at primary tumor resection. Whole RNA from tumor, nontumor lung or frozen PBMC was sequenced unsorted. This clonotype was sampled from a male donor with early-stage non-small cell lung cancer. The J gene is TRBJ2-7, the V gene TRBV12-3 or TRBV12-4, with D possibly TRBD2 on 6 matching bases. The source was PBMCs, collected at surgery. Here the CDR3 reads CASRAAGTLSYEQYF. DNA of the CDR3: TGTGCCAGCAGAGCGGCCGGGACTCTCTCCTACGAGCAGTACTTC.